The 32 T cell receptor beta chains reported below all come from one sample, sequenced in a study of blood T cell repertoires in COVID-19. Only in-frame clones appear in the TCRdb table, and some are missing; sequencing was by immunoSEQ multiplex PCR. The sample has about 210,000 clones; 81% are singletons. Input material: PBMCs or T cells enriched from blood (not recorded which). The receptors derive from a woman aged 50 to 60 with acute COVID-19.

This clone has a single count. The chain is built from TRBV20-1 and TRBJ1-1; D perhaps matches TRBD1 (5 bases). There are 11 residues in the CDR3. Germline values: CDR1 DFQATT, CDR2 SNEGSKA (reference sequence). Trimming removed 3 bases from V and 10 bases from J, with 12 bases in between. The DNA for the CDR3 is TGCAGTGCTAGCCGGGACTGGGGAGCTTTCTTT. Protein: CSASRDWGAFF.

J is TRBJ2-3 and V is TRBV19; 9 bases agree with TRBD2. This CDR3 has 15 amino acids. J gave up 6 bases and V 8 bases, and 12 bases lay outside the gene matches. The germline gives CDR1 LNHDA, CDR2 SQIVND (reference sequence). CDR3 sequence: CASRGREGPRDTQYF. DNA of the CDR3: TGTGCCAGTCGTGGGCGGGAGGGCCCTAGGGATACGCAGTATTTT.

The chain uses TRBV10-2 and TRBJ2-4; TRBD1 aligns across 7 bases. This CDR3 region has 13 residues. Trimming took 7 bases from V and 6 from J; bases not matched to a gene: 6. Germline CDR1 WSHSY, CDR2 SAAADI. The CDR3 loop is CASKDRAGNIQYF. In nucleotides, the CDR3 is TGCGCCAGCAAAGACAGGGCGGGAAACATTCAGTACTTC.

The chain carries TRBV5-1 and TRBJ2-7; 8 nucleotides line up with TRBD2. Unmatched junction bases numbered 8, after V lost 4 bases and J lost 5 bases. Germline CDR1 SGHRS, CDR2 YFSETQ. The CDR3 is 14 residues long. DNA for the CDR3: TGCGCCAGCAGCCCCTGGACTAGCTTCGACGAGCAGTACTTC. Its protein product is CASSPWTSFDEQYF.

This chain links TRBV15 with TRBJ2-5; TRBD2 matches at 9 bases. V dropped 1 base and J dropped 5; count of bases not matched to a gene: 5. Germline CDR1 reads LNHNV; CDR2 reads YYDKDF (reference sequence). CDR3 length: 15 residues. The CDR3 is CATSRAGTSSETQYF. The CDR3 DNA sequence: TGTGCCACCAGCAGAGCTGGGACTAGCAGTGAGACCCAGTACTTC.

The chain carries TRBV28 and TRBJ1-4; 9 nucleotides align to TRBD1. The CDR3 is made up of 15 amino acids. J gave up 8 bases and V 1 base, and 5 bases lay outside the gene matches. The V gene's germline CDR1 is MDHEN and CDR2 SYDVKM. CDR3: CASSLYGTGLEKLFF. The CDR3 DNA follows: TGTGCCAGCAGTTTATATGGGACAGGGTTAGAAAAACTGTTTTTT.

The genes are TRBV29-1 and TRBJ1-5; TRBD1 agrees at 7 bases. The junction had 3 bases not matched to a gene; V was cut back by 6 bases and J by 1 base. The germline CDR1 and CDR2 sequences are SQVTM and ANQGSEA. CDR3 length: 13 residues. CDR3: CSVGQESNQPQHF. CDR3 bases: TGCAGCGTCGGACAGGAGAGCAATCAGCCCCAGCATTTT.

CDR3 in DNA: TGTGCCACCAGCTCGGGGGGCGTCAAGCCCCAGCATTTT. Translating gives CATSSGGVKPQHF. This rearrangement joins TRBV27 to TRBJ1-5; tentative D call: TRBD1 (6 bases). Trimming took off 10 bases at V and 8 bases at J, with 18 bases between the two ends. The CDR3 loop spans 13 amino acids. The V gene's germline CDR1 is MNHEY and CDR2 SMNVEV (reference sequence).

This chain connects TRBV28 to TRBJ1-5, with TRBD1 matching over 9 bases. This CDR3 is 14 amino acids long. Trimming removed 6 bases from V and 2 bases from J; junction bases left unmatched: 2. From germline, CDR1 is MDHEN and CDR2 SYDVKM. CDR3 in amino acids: CASRDRGGNQPQHF. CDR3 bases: TGTGCCAGCAGGGACAGGGGTGGCAATCAGCCCCAGCATTTT.

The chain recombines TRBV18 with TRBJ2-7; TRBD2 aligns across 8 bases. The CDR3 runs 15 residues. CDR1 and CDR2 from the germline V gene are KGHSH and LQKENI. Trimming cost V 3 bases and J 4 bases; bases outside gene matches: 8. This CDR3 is CASSPRRSGSYEQYF. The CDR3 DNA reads TGTGCCAGCTCACCCCGGAGGAGCGGGAGTTACGAGCAGTACTTC.

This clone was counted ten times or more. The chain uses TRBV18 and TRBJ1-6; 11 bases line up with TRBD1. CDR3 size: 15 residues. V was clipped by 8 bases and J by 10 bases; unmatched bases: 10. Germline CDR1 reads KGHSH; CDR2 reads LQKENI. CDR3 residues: CASAFNRDRGSPLHF. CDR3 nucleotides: TGTGCCAGCGCCTTTAACCGGGACAGGGGGTCACCCCTCCACTTT.

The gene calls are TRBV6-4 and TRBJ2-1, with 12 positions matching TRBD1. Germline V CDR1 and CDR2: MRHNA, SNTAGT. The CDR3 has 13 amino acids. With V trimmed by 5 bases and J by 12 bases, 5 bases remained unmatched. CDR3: CASSPGTGGGQFF. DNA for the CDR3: TGTGCCAGCAGTCCCGGGACAGGGGGCGGGCAGTTCTTC.

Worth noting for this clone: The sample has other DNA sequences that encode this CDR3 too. The chain's CDR3 is CASSLTGVSGNTIYF. CDR3 bases: TGTGCCAGCAGTTTAACAGGGGTCTCTGGAAACACCATATATTTT. The gene calls are TRBV27 and TRBJ1-3; 7 nucleotides align to TRBD1. The CDR3 is 15 amino acids. J lost 0 bases, V lost 2 bases, and 1 base had no gene match. CDR1 and CDR2 from the germline V gene are MNHEY and SMNVEV (reference sequence).

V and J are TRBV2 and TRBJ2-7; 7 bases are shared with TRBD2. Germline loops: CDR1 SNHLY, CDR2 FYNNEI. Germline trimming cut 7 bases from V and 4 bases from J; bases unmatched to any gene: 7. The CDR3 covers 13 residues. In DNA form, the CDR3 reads TGTGCCAGCAAGGGGCGGGAGATTTACGAGCAGTACTTC. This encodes CASKGREIYEQYF. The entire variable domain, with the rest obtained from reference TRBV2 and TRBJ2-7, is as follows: EPEVTQTPSHQVTQMGQEVILRCVPISNHLYFYWYRQILGQKVEFLVSFYNNEISEKSEIFDDQFSVERPDGSNFTLKIRSTKLEDSAMYFCASKGREIYEQYFGPGTRLTVT.

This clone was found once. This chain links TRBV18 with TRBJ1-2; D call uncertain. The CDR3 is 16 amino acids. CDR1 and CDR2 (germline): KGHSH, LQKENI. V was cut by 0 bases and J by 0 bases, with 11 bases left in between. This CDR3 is CASSPPERNTNYGYTF. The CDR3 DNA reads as TGTGCCAGCTCACCACCGGAGAGGAATACTAACTATGGCTACACCTTC. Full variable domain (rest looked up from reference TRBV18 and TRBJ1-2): NAGVMQNPRHLVRRRGQEARLRCSPMKGHSHVYWYRQLPEEGLKFMVYLQKENIIDESGMPKERFSAEFPKEGPSILRIQQVVRGDSAAYFCASSPPERNTNYGYTFGSGTRLTVV.

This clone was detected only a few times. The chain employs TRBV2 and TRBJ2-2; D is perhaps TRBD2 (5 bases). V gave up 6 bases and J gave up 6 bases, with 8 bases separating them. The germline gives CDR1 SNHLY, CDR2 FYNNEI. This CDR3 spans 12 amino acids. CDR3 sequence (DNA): TGTGCCAGCAGAACGAGGGCCGGGGAGCTGTTTTTT. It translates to CASRTRAGELFF.

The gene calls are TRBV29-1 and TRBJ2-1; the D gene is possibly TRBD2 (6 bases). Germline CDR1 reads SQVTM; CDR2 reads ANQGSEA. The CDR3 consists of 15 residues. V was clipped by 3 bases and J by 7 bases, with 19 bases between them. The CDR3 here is CSVDGGAAAPNEQFF. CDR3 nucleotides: TGCAGCGTTGACGGCGGGGCAGCTGCCCCTAATGAGCAGTTCTTC.

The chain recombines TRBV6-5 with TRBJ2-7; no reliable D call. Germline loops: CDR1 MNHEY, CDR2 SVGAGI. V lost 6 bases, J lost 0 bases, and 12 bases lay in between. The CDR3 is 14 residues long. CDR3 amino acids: CASRLTESSYEQYF. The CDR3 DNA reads TGTGCCAGCAGATTGACGGAGAGCTCCTACGAGCAGTACTTC.

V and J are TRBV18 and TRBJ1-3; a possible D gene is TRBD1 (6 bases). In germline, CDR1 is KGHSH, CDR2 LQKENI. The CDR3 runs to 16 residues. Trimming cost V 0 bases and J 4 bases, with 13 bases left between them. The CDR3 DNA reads TGTGCCAGCTCACCACCGGGCAGGACAGCCGGAAACACCATATATTTT. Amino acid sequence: CASSPPGRTAGNTIYF. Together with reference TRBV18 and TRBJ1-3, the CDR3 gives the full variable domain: NAGVMQNPRHLVRRRGQEARLRCSPMKGHSHVYWYRQLPEEGLKFMVYLQKENIIDESGMPKERFSAEFPKEGPSILRIQQVVRGDSAAYFCASSPPGRTAGNTIYFGEGSWLTVV.

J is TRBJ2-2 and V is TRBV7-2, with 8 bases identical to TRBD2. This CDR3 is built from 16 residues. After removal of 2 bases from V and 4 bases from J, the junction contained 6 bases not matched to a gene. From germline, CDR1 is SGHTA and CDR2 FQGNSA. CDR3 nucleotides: TGTGCCAGCAGCTTACAACTAGCGGTACTCACCGGGGAGCTGTTTTTT. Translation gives CASSLQLAVLTGELFF.

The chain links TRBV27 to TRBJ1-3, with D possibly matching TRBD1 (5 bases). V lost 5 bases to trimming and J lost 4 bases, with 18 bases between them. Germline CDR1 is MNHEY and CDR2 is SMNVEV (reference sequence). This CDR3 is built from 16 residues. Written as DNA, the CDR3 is TGTGCCAGCAGTGCCGACTCCAGGGTCCCCGGAAACACCATATATTTT. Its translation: CASSADSRVPGNTIYF.

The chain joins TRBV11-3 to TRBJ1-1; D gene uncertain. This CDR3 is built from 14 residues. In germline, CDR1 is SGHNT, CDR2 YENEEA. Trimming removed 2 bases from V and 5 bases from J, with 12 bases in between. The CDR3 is CASSLRERLTEAFF. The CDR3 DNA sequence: TGTGCCAGCAGCTTAAGAGAAAGATTGACTGAAGCTTTCTTT.

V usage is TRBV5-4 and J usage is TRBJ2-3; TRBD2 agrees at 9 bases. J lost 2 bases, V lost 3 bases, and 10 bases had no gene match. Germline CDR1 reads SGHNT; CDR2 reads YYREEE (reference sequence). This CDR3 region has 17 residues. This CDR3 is CASSSGLAGRTTDTQYF. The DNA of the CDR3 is TGTGCCAGCAGCTCCGGGCTAGCGGGGAGAACCACAGATACGCAGTATTTT.

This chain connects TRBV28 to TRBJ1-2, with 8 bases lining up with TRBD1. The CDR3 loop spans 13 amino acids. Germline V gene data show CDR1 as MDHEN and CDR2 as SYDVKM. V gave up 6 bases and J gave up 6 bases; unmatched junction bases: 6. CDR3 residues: CASSSQGANGYTF. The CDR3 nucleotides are TGTGCCAGCAGCTCTCAGGGGGCGAATGGCTACACCTTC.

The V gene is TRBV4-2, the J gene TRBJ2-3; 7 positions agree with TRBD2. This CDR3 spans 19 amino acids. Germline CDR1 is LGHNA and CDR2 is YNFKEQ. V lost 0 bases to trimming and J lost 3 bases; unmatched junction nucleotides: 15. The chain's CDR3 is CASSQDLSGAGAPTDTQYF. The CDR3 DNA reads TGTGCCAGCAGCCAAGATCTCTCTGGGGCGGGAGCACCGACAGATACGCAGTATTTT.

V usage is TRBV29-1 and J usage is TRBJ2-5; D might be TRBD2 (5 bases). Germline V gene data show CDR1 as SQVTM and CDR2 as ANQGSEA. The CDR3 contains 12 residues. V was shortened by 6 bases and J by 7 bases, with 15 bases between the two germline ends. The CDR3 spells CSVPTRGGTQYF. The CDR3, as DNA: TGCAGCGTCCCGACCCGGGGTGGGACCCAGTACTTC.

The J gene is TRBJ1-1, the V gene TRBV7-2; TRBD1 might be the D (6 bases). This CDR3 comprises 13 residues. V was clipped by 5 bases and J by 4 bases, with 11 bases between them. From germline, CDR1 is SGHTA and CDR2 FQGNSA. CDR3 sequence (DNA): TGTGCCAGCAGCGCCACAGGGTTCACTGAAGCTTTCTTT. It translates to CASSATGFTEAFF.

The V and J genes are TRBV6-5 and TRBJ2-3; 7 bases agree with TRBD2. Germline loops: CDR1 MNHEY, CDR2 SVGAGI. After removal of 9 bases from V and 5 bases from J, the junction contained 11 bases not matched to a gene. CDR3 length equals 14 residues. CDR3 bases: TGTGCCAGTCATTTGGGGGGGGTGGTAGATACGCAGTATTTT. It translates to CASHLGGVVDTQYF.

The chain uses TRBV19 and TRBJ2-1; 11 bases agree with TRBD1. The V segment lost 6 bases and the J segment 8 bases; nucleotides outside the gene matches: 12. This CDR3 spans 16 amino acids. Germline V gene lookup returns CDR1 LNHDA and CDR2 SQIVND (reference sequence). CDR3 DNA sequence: TGTGCCAGTAGGAGGACCGGGACAGGGGGAACTGATGAGCAGTTCTTC. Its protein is CASRRTGTGGTDEQFF.

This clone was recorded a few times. This chain's CDR3 is CASSYSTGSQPQHF. CDR3 nucleotides: TGTGCCAGCAGTTACTCGACGGGGAGTCAGCCCCAGCATTTT. The genes are TRBV6-2 or TRBV6-3 and TRBJ1-5; D not certain. V was pared by 0 bases and J by 6 bases, with 9 bases between. The CDR3 consists of 14 residues. CDR1 and CDR2 from the germline V gene are MNHEY and SVGEGT.

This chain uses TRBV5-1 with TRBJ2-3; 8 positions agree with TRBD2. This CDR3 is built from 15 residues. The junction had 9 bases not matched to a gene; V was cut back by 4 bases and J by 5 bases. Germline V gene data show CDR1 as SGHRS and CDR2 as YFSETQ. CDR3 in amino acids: CASSNTAGGRDTQYF. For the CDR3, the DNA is TGCGCCAGCAGCAATACCGCGGGAGGCCGAGATACGCAGTATTTT.

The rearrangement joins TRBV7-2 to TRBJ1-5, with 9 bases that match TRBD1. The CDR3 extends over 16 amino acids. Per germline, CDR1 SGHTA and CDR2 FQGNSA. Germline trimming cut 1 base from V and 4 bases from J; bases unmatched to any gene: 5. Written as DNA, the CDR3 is TGTGCCAGCAGCTTAGGGGGACAGGGAAGTAATCAGCCCCAGCATTTT. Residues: CASSLGGQGSNQPQHF.